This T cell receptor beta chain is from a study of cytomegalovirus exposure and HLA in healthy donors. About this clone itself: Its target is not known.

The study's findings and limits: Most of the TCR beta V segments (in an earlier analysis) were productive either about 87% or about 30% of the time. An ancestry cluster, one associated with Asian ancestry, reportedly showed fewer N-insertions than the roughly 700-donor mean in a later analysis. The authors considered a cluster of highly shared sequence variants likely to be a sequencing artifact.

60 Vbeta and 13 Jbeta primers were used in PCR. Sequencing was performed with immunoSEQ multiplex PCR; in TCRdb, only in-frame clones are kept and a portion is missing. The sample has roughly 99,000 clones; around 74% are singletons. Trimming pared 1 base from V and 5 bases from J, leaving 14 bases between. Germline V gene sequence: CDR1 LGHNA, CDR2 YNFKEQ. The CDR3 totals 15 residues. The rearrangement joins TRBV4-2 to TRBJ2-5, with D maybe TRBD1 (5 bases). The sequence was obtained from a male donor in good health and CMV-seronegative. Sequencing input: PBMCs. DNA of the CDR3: TGTGCCAGCAGCCAAGGGGGCAGGGCCTACGAGACCCAGTACTTC. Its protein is CASSQGGRAYETQYF.